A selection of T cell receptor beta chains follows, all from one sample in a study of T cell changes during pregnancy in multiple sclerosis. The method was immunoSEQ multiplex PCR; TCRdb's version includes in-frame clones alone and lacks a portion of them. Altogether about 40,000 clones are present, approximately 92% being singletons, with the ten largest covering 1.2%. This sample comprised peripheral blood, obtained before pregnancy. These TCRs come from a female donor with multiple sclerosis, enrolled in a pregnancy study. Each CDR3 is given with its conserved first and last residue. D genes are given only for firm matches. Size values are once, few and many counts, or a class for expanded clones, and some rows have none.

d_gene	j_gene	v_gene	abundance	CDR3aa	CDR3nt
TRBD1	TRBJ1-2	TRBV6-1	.	CASSEALGPIQGALGYTF	TGTGCCAGCAGTGAAGCGCTGGGACCTATACAGGGGGCTCTTGGCTACACCTTC
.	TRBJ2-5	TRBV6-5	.	CASSYSGEGGETQYF	TGTGCCAGCAGTTACTCTGGGGAGGGGGGGGAGACCCAGTACTTC
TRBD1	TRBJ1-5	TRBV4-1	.	CASSYDRVSGQPQHF	TGCGCCAGCAGCTACGACAGGGTATCGGGGCAGCCCCAGCATTTT
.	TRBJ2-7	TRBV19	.	CASSPIGTAGYEQYF	TGTGCCAGTAGCCCCATAGGAACGGCAGGATACGAGCAGTACTTC
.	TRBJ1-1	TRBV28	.	CASSLVQGAPEAFF	TGTGCCAGCAGTTTAGTGCAGGGTGCGCCTGAAGCTTTCTTT
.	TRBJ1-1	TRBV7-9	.	CASSPRTGMNTEAFF	TGTGCCAGCAGCCCCCGTACAGGAATGAACACTGAAGCTTTCTTT
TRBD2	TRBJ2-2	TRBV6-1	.	CASSVGSGAGTGELFF	TGTGCCAGCAGTGTCGGGAGCGGGGCGGGCACCGGGGAGCTGTTTTTT
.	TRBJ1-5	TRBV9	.	CASSVDGRGEGAQHF	TGTGCCAGCAGCGTAGATGGAAGGGGTGAAGGGGCCCAGCATTTT
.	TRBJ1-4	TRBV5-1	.	CASSFGGREKLFF	TGCGCCAGCAGCTTCGGGGGGCGGGAAAAACTGTTTTTT
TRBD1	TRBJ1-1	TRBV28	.	CASSLYRTGGTEAFF	TGTGCCAGCAGTTTATATCGGACAGGGGGCACTGAAGCTTTCTTT
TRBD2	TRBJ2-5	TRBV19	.	CASTTSGEETQYF	TGTGCCAGTACCACTAGCGGGGAGGAGACCCAGTACTTC
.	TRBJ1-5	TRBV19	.	CASHPGSSWPQHF	TGTGCCAGTCATCCCGGGTCAAGCTGGCCCCAGCATTTT
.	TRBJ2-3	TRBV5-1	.	CASLGEDVHTDTQYF	TGCGCCAGCCTGGGGGAGGACGTACACACAGATACGCAGTATTTT
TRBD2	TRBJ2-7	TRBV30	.	CAWSVNGLVPYEQYF	TGTGCCTGGAGTGTCAACGGACTAGTTCCCTACGAGCAGTACTTC
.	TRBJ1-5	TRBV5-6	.	CASSPGDNQPQHF	TGTGCCAGCAGCCCCGGGGACAATCAGCCCCAGCATTTT
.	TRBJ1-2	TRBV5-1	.	CASSLGKTGRGYGYTF	TGCGCCAGCAGCTTGGGAAAGACAGGACGCGGCTATGGCTACACCTTC
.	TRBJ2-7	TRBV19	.	CASSISSEQYF	TGTGCCAGTAGTATTAGCTCCGAGCAGTACTTC
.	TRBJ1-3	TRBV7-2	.	CASSFGTSSGNTIYF	TGTGCCAGCAGCTTCGGGACAAGCTCTGGAAACACCATATATTTT
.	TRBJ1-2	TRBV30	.	CAFDSYGYTF	TGTGCCTTTGACAGCTATGGCTACACCTTC
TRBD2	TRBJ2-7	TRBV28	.	CASSLLGLAGEQYF	TGTGCCAGCAGTTTATTAGGACTAGCTGGCGAGCAGTACTTC
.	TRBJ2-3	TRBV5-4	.	CASSSRTRGYTDTQYF	TGTGCCAGCAGCAGCAGGACTAGGGGGTACACAGATACGCAGTATTTT
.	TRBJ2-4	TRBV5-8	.	CASSLGWEVKNIQYF	TGTGCCAGCAGCTTGGGGTGGGAGGTCAAAAACATTCAGTACTTC
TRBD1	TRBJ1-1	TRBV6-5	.	CASSYSRGRKAFF	TGTGCCAGCAGTTACTCTAGGGGGCGGAAAGCTTTCTTT
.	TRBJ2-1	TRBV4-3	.	CASSQGPREINNEQFF	TGCGCCAGCAGCCAAGGGCCCCGGGAGATCAACAATGAGCAGTTCTTC
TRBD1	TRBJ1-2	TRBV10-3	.	CAISDPGTGTNYGYTF	TGTGCCATCAGTGACCCCGGGACAGGGACTAACTATGGCTACACCTTC
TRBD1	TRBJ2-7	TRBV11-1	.	CASSRTGFEQYF	TGTGCCAGCAGCCGGACAGGGTTCGAGCAGTACTTC
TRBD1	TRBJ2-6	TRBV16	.	CASSQSVTETGPPSGANVLTF	TGTGCCAGCAGCCAATCGGTTACCGAGACAGGGCCCCCCTCTGGGGCCAACGTCCTGACTTTC
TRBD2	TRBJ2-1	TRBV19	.	CASSPGLAGLNEQFF	TGTGCCAGTAGCCCGGGACTAGCGGGACTCAATGAGCAGTTCTTC
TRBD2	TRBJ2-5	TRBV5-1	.	CASTLGLAGETQYF	TGCGCCAGCACCCTAGGACTAGCGGGAGAGACCCAGTACTTC
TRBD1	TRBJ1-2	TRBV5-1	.	CASSRRTGGYWYGYTF	TGCGCCAGCAGCCGCAGGACAGGGGGCTATTGGTATGGCTACACCTTC
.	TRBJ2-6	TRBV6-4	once	CASSVGQPPFGANVLTF	TGTGCCAGCAGTGTCGGACAGCCTCCTTTCGGGGCCAACGTCCTGACTTTC
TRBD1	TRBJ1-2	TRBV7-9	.	CASSIQGSGGYTF	TGTGCCAGCAGCATACAGGGGTCAGGTGGCTACACCTTC
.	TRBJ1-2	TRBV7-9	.	CASSREVSDHGYTF	TGTGCCAGCAGCCGAGAAGTTTCTGATCATGGCTACACCTTC